What follows are 29 T cell receptor beta chains derived from one specimen sequenced in a study of T cells in Graves' hyperthyroidism and ophthalmopathy. What was amplified from RNA transcripts were TCR beta CDR3 regions. The TCR CDR3 was amplified in a first-round RT-PCR using the HTBI primer set. TCRdb analysed the multiplex PCR reads with MiXCR anew, one entry per CDR3 protein. The sample gives 250,000 to 300,000 distinct CDR3 sequences, roughly 14% of which show up once; approximately 12% is in the top ten. Sequenced input: blood. The source is a middle-aged woman with Graves' hyperthyroidism that later progressed to Graves' ophthalmopathy.

This clonotype was counted many times. The chain uses TRBV30 and TRBJ2-1, with TRBD1 matching over 8 bases. V lost 1 base and J lost 4; bases outside the gene matches: 6. The CDR3 contains 15 residues. Germline CDR1 and CDR2: GTSNPN and SVGIG (reference sequence). The CDR3 sequence: CAWSDPGQDYNEQFF. DNA of the CDR3: TGTGCCTGGAGTGATCCGGGACAGGATTACAATGAGCAGTTCTTC. The full variable domain, rest sourced from reference TRBV30 and TRBJ2-1, is SQTIHQWPATLVQPVGSPLSLECTVEGTSNPNLYWYRQAAGRGLQLLFYSVGIGQISSEVPQNLSASRPQDRQFILSSKKLLLSDSGFYLCAWSDPGQDYNEQFFGPGTRLTVL.

This clonotype occurred many times. This chain uses TRBV7-8 with TRBJ2-3; possible D gene TRBD1, 6 bases. Per germline, CDR1 SGHVS and CDR2 FQNEAQ. V shed 1 base and J shed 2 bases, with 10 bases lying between them. The length of the CDR3 is 15 residues. The CDR3 spells CASSLEGTPTDTQYF. In DNA form, the CDR3 reads TGTGCCAGCAGCTTAGAGGGGACACCCACAGATACGCAGTATTTT.

This clonotype was recorded many times. This chain joins TRBV27 and TRBJ1-6; no definite D call. The CDR3 has 13 residues. Per the germline V gene, CDR1 is MNHEY and CDR2 is SMNVEV (reference sequence). V was trimmed by 10 bases and J by 3 bases, leaving 10 bases between them. CDR3 DNA sequence: TGTGCCACCTCTCAGGTCTATAATTCACCCCTCCACTTT. Translating it yields CATSQVYNSPLHF.

This clonotype was picked up many times. The chain is built from TRBV28 and TRBJ1-2; D possibly corresponds to TRBD1 (6 bases). Trimming removed 6 bases from V and 5 bases from J, with 19 bases in between. The CDR3 is 15 residues long. Per germline, CDR1 MDHEN and CDR2 SYDVKM. CDR3 sequence (DNA): TGTGCCAGCAGCGGATACAGGGAATGGATTTATGGCTACACCTTC. Its protein is CASSGYREWIYGYTF.

At least ten counts were recorded for this clonotype. The chain uses TRBV12-3 or TRBV12-4 and TRBJ1-1; D not resolved. V shed 3 bases and J shed 1 base, with 9 bases lying between them. This CDR3 comprises 14 residues. The CDR3 sequence: CASSLGGRNTEAFF. The DNA of the CDR3 is TGTGCCAGCAGTTTGGGAGGACGGAACACTGAAGCTTTCTTT.

This clonotype was picked up a small number of times. The rearrangement links TRBV6-1 to TRBJ2-6; D ambiguous. Germline lookup yields CDR1 MNHNS and CDR2 SASEGT. The CDR3 sequence is 13 residues long. The V and J ends lost 10 bases and 2 bases respectively, with 9 bases between them. CDR3 loop: CATNFPGANVLTF. DNA for the CDR3: TGTGCCACCAATTTTCCTGGGGCCAACGTCCTGACTTTC.

This clonotype was seen at least ten times. The chain couples TRBV7-8 to TRBJ2-7; 7 positions agree with TRBD1. Trimming at V came to 5 bases and at J to 0 bases, leaving 7 bases not matched to a gene. This CDR3 is 15 amino acids long. CDR1 is SGHVS and CDR2 is FQNEAQ in the germline V gene. The CDR3 region has the DNA TGTGCCAGCAGCACAGGGACAGCTAGCTCCTACGAGCAGTACTTC. This translates into CASSTGTASSYEQYF.

About this clonotype: A much larger clone differs from this one at a single base, so this may be a read error. The rearrangement joins TRBV20-1 to TRBJ2-4, with 7 bases fitting TRBD2. CDR3 length: 14 amino acids. In germline, CDR1 is DFQATT, CDR2 SNEGSKA (reference sequence). In nucleotides, the CDR3 is TGCAGTGCTTTCGGGAGGAGGGCCAATAACATTCAGTACTTC. Its translation: CSAFGRRANNIQYF.

J is TRBJ1-5 and V is TRBV7-9, with D uncertain. The germline CDR1 and CDR2 sequences are SEHNR and FQNEAQ (reference sequence). This CDR3 contains 12 residues. The germline V and J ends were trimmed by 4 bases and 9 bases, with 10 bases remaining between them. Written as DNA, the CDR3 is TGTGCCAGCAGCTCTTTCATGGGGCCCCAGCATTTT. Translated, it gives CASSSFMGPQHF.

The chain is built from TRBV30 and TRBJ1-1; no reliable D call. CDR3 length equals 15 residues. With 1 base removed from V and 3 bases from J, the gap between germline ends came to 15 bases. Germline V gene lookup returns CDR1 GTSNPN and CDR2 SVGIG (reference sequence). The CDR3 DNA is TGTGCCTGGAGTGCCTACTGGGGAGAGGACACTGAAGCTTTCTTT. It yields the protein CAWSAYWGEDTEAFF.

Written as DNA, the CDR3 is TGCAGTGCTAGAGATATCTCTACGGAGACCCAGTACTTC. This encodes CSARDISTETQYF. This chain uses TRBV20-1 with TRBJ2-5; D is uncertain. The CDR3 length is 13 residues. CDR1 and CDR2 (germline): DFQATT, SNEGSKA (reference sequence). Trimming left V 0 bases short and J 5 bases short, with 10 bases between.

This clonotype was seen at least ten times. This chain uses TRBV7-8 with TRBJ2-5; TRBD2 might be the D (6 bases). V lost 1 base, J lost 0 bases, and 15 bases lay in between. The CDR3 totals 17 residues. Looked up from germline, CDR1 is SGHVS and CDR2 is FQNEAQ. The CDR3 region is CASSLVSWEDYQETQYF. Here the CDR3 DNA reads TGTGCCAGCAGCTTAGTTTCGTGGGAGGATTACCAAGAGACCCAGTACTTC.

Ten or more counts support this clonotype. V gene TRBV9 combines with J gene TRBJ1-1, with D unresolved. Germline V gene lookup returns CDR1 SGDLS and CDR2 YYNGEE. The germline V and J ends were trimmed by 0 bases and 2 bases, with 8 bases remaining between them. The length of the CDR3 is 14 residues. The CDR3 region has the DNA TGTGCCAGCAGCGTAGGAGACACTAACACTGAAGCTTTCTTT. Protein sequence: CASSVGDTNTEAFF.

This clonotype came up many times. This chain links TRBV15 with TRBJ2-1; 7 nucleotides agree with TRBD2. The germline V gene encodes CDR1 LNHNV and CDR2 YYDKDF (reference sequence). This CDR3 is 16 amino acids long. Unmatched junction bases numbered 8, after V lost 4 bases and J lost 2 bases. The CDR3 reads CATSTYGEGPYNEQFF. The CDR3 region has the DNA TGTGCCACCAGCACCTACGGGGAGGGCCCCTACAATGAGCAGTTCTTC.

The genes are TRBV18 and TRBJ1-2; 7 bases map to TRBD1. Germline assignment: CDR1 KGHSH and CDR2 LQKENI. The CDR3 runs 14 residues. The V segment lost 3 bases and the J segment 0 bases; nucleotides outside the gene matches: 1. CDR3 DNA: TGTGCCAGCTCACCTGGGACAGCTAACTATGGCTACACCTTC. This sequence encodes CASSPGTANYGYTF.

This clonotype was seen more than once but under ten times. The chain uses TRBV27 and TRBJ2-2, with TRBD2 identical over 8 bases. Germline trimming cut 4 bases from V and 4 bases from J; bases unmatched to any gene: 2. The CDR3 loop spans 14 amino acids. Germline lookup yields CDR1 MNHEY and CDR2 SMNVEV (reference sequence). In nucleotides, the CDR3 is TGTGCCAGCAGTTCTGGGACTAGCACCGGGGAGCTGTTTTTT. Amino acid sequence: CASSSGTSTGELFF.

The rearrangement links TRBV18 to TRBJ2-1, with D tentatively TRBD1 (5 bases). The germline V gene has CDR1 KGHSH and CDR2 LQKENI. The CDR3 sequence is 15 residues long. Trimming shortened V by 2 bases and J by 5 bases, and 13 bases separated the two germline ends. CDR3 sequence (DNA): TGTGCCAGCTCACCAAAGCAGGGCCAACACAATGAGCAGTTCTTC. Translated, it gives CASSPKQGQHNEQFF.

At least ten counts were recorded for this clonotype. This rearrangement joins TRBV25-1 to TRBJ2-2; no firm D call. This CDR3 region has 17 residues. Germline CDR1 reads MGHDK; CDR2 reads SYGVNS. Trimming removed 3 bases from V and 0 bases from J, with 14 bases in between. For the CDR3, the DNA is TGTGCCAGCAGTGATCATGTAAGAGCGCCGAACACCGGGGAGCTGTTTTTT. Translation: CASSDHVRAPNTGELFF.

This clonotype was observed at least ten times. The chain carries TRBV2 and TRBJ2-2, with TRBD2 matching 10 bases. The CDR3 extends over 15 amino acids. Germline V lookup: CDR1 SNHLY, CDR2 FYNNEI. After removal of 6 bases from V and 5 bases from J, the junction contained 6 bases not matched to a gene. CDR3 sequence: CASRNSGRATGELFF. CDR3 bases: TGTGCCAGCAGGAACAGCGGGAGGGCGACCGGGGAGCTGTTTTTT. The complete variable domain, with remaining parts taken from reference TRBV2 and TRBJ2-2, reads EPEVTQTPSHQVTQMGQEVILRCVPISNHLYFYWYRQILGQKVEFLVSFYNNEISEKSEIFDDQFSVERPDGSNFTLKIRSTKLEDSAMYFCASRNSGRATGELFFGEGSRLTVL.

This clonotype occurred many times. The chain joins TRBV28 to TRBJ1-4, with unresolved D. This CDR3 region has 16 residues. The ends were cut back, 1 base at V and 5 bases at J, with 14 bases in the middle. Per germline, CDR1 MDHEN and CDR2 SYDVKM. The CDR3 protein is CASSLFRTKGNEKLFF. In DNA form, the CDR3 reads TGTGCCAGCAGTTTATTTCGGACGAAGGGAAATGAAAAACTGTTTTTT.

In this sample, this clonotype turned up a few times. The gene calls are TRBV3-1 and TRBJ2-3; D call uncertain. The CDR3 length is 15 residues. The V and J ends lost 6 bases and 0 bases respectively, with 13 bases between them. CDR1 and CDR2 from the germline V gene are LGHDT and YNNKEL (reference sequence). CDR3 coding DNA: TGTGCCAGCAGTTTGACGGCAACTAGCACAGATACGCAGTATTTT. Residues: CASSLTATSTDTQYF.

The chain has TRBV19 and TRBJ2-5, with 12 bases aligning to TRBD2. With 7 bases clipped from V and 4 bases from J, the junction kept 4 bases outside the gene matches. CDR3 size: 14 residues. Germline V gene sequence: CDR1 LNHDA, CDR2 SQIVND (reference sequence). The CDR3 coding sequence is TGTGCCAGTAATACGGGACTAGCGGGAGAGACCCAGTACTTC. The encoded protein is CASNTGLAGETQYF.

The sample holds a few counts of this clonotype. A much larger clone is a single base away; this may be a read error. The rearrangement uses TRBV12-3 or TRBV12-4 and TRBJ1-5; a possible D gene is TRBD1 (6 bases). The CDR3 totals 12 residues. The chain's CDR3 is CASKEGGQLQHF. CDR3 nucleotide sequence: TGTGCCAGCAAAGAGGGGGGCCAGCTCCAGCATTTT.

This clonotype was counted ten times or more. J is TRBJ2-1 and V is TRBV13; 8 bases agree with TRBD2. The germline CDR1 and CDR2 sequences are PRHDT and FYEKMQ (reference sequence). This CDR3 comprises 15 residues. J was trimmed by 9 bases and V by 2 bases; bases with no gene match: 9. CDR3 coding DNA: TGTGCCAGCAGCTTACGGACTAGCAGGTATTGTGAGCAGTTCTTC. Protein: CASSLRTSRYCEQFF.

The table lists this clonotype with a count of one. It may be a read error: a sequence one base away is much more abundant. The chain joins TRBV6-2 or TRBV6-3 to TRBJ2-2; 9 bases agree with TRBD1. J lost 5 bases, V lost 6 bases, and 7 bases had no gene match. The CDR3 length is 15 residues. Germline V gives CDR1 MNHEY, CDR2 SVGEGT. The CDR3 loop is CASRTGGSETGELFF. CDR3 nucleotides: TGTGCCAGCAGAACAGGGGGCAGCGAAACCGGGGAGCTGTTTTTT.

This clonotype occurred many times. The gene calls are TRBV19 and TRBJ2-7, with D possibly TRBD1 on 6 matching bases. This CDR3 contains 15 residues. V shed 3 bases and J shed 1 base, with 13 bases lying between them. Germline CDR1 reads LNHDA; CDR2 reads SQIVND (reference sequence). DNA of the CDR3: TGTGCCAGTAGTATTTCTGGACAGACTTCCTACGAGCAGTACTTC. It encodes CASSISGQTSYEQYF.

This clonotype has a handful of counts. This chain connects TRBV5-1 to TRBJ1-1; D not resolved. Trimming shortened V by 0 bases and J by 1 base, and 7 bases separated the two germline ends. This CDR3 contains 14 residues. Germline CDR1 is SGHRS and CDR2 is YFSETQ. CDR3 in DNA: TGCGCCAGCAGCTTGGATGGCCGGAACACTGAAGCTTTCTTT. It specifies CASSLDGRNTEAFF.

This clonotype was recorded at least ten times. A read error may explain this, as a much larger clone is one base away. The chain carries TRBV27 and TRBJ2-1; 7 bases map to TRBD1. The CDR3 is 16 residues long. Germline values: CDR1 MNHEY, CDR2 SMNVEV (reference sequence). Here the CDR3 DNA reads TGTGCCAGCAGCCTTCCCGACCTCAGGGGGTACAATGAGCGGTTCTTC. It specifies CASSLPDLRGYNERFF.

This clonotype was recorded many times. J is TRBJ2-1 and V is TRBV10-3; D uncertain. This CDR3 region has 16 residues. The germline CDR1 and CDR2 sequences are ENHRY and SYGVKD. V was cut by 6 bases and J by 3 bases, with 18 bases left in between. In DNA, the CDR3 is TGTGCCATCAGCGAAACGCCGAGTTTCTTCTACAATGAGCAGTTCTTC. Amino acids: CAISETPSFFYNEQFF.